Below are 11 T cell receptor beta chains sequenced from a single sample in a study of cytomegalovirus exposure and HLA in healthy donors. Produced via immunoSEQ multiplex PCR; TCRdb's table is partial and in-frame only. The sample carries more than 200,000 clones, roughly 88% recorded once. The specimen was PBMCs. The source of these receptors is a young woman in good health and CMV-seronegative.

The genes are TRBV6-5 and TRBJ1-3; possible D gene TRBD1, 5 bases. Germline V gene lookup returns CDR1 MNHEY and CDR2 SVGAGI. V was clipped by 0 bases and J by 0 bases, with 9 bases between them. The CDR3 runs 16 residues. CDR3 loop: CASSYSGTASGNTIYF. CDR3 DNA: TGTGCCAGCAGTTACTCTGGGACCGCCTCTGGAAACACCATATATTTT.

The V and J genes are TRBV2 and TRBJ2-7; 7 nucleotides line up with TRBD1. V lost 2 bases to trimming and J lost 2 bases; unmatched junction nucleotides: 6. The germline V gene has CDR1 SNHLY and CDR2 FYNNEI. The CDR3 sequence is 15 residues long. The CDR3 coding sequence is TGTGCCAGCAGTGAACGGCAGGGGGACCCCTACGAGCAGTACTTC. This codes for CASSERQGDPYEQYF. Looking up the rest from reference TRBV2 and TRBJ2-7 gives the full variable domain: EPEVTQTPSHQVTQMGQEVILRCVPISNHLYFYWYRQILGQKVEFLVSFYNNEISEKSEIFDDQFSVERPDGSNFTLKIRSTKLEDSAMYFCASSERQGDPYEQYFGPGTRLTVT.

This clone was counted a single time. The gene calls are TRBV18 and TRBJ2-7; 11 bases are a match to TRBD1. V shed 6 bases, J shed 4 bases, and the junction held 8 bases outside the gene matches. The CDR3 contains 15 residues. The germline V gene encodes CDR1 KGHSH and CDR2 LQKENI. CDR3: CASSFQDRGPYEQYF. CDR3 nucleotide sequence: TGTGCCAGCTCGTTCCAGGACAGGGGGCCGTACGAGCAGTACTTC.

V gene TRBV29-1 combines with J gene TRBJ2-3; 11 positions agree with TRBD2. V lost 4 bases, J lost 2 bases, and 8 bases stayed unmatched. The V gene's germline CDR1 is SQVTM and CDR2 ANQGSEA. CDR3 length equals 16 residues. The CDR3 nucleotides read TGCAGCGTTGCGGTGGCTAGCGGGGGGAACACAGATACGCAGTATTTT. It is translated as CSVAVASGGNTDTQYF.

The CDR3 DNA follows: TGCGCCAGCAGCCAAGATATGAGGGGGTACGAGCAGTACTTC. This translates into CASSQDMRGYEQYF. The V and J genes are TRBV4-1 and TRBJ2-7, with TRBD1 as a possible D gene (6 bases). This CDR3 contains 14 residues. From germline, CDR1 is MGHRA and CDR2 YSYEKL. Trimming shortened V by 0 bases and J by 4 bases, and 10 bases separated the two germline ends.

The CDR3 region has the DNA TGTGCCAGCAGCCAAAGCGGTAGCTCCTACAATGAGCAGTTCTTC. The encoded protein is CASSQSGSSYNEQFF. The V and J genes are TRBV7-2 and TRBJ2-1; perhaps TRBD2 as D (5 bases). Germline values: CDR1 SGHTA, CDR2 FQGNSA. Trimming took 5 bases from V and 0 from J, leaving 11 bases between them. There are 15 residues in the CDR3.

This clone occurred once. V usage is TRBV6-6 and J usage is TRBJ2-7, with TRBD1 identical over 10 bases. Unmatched junction bases numbered 0, after V lost 2 bases and J lost 2 bases. This CDR3 region has 14 residues. CDR1 and CDR2 from the germline V gene are MNHNY and SVGAGI (reference sequence). This CDR3 is CASSYGQGAYEQYF. CDR3 DNA sequence: TGTGCCAGCAGTTACGGACAGGGGGCCTACGAGCAGTACTTC.

CDR3 sequence (DNA): TGTGCCAGCGGATCTCTAGCGGGCCCCATCTACGAGCAGTACTTC. Amino acids: CASGSLAGPIYEQYF. The chain uses TRBV27 and TRBJ2-7; 8 nucleotides align to TRBD2. V shed 8 bases, J shed 3 bases, and the junction held 12 bases outside the gene matches. There are 15 residues in the CDR3. Germline assignment: CDR1 MNHEY and CDR2 SMNVEV (reference sequence).

The chain is built from TRBV5-1 and TRBJ2-5; tentative D call: TRBD1 (6 bases). The CDR3 length is 13 residues. Trimming pared 1 base from V and 5 bases from J, leaving 9 bases between. Germline-derived CDR1 and CDR2 are SGHRS and YFSETQ. CDR3 region: CASSLQGLETQYF. The CDR3 nucleotides read TGCGCCAGCAGCTTGCAGGGGTTGGAGACCCAGTACTTC.

This sequence joins TRBV2 and TRBJ2-5; weak D call: TRBD1 (6 bases). The CDR3 is 12 amino acids. The germline CDR1 and CDR2 sequences are SNHLY and FYNNEI. With 8 bases removed from V and 0 bases from J, the gap between germline ends came to 7 bases. DNA for the CDR3: TGTGCCAGCCAGGGGAACCAAGAGACCCAGTACTTC. This codes for CASQGNQETQYF.

This clone is a singleton in its sample. This rearrangement joins TRBV19 to TRBJ2-1, with D possibly being TRBD1 (6 bases). The V gene's germline CDR1 is LNHDA and CDR2 SQIVND (reference sequence). CDR3 length: 14 residues. V lost 3 bases and J 4 bases, leaving 10 bases between the germline ends. The CDR3 protein is CASSIQGTYNEQFF. The CDR3 coding sequence is TGTGCCAGTAGTATCCAGGGGACATACAATGAGCAGTTCTTC.